This T cell receptor (beta chain) was obtained from a study of cytomegalovirus exposure and HLA in healthy donors. Study-wide findings and caveats: Some V segments (TRBV6-2 and TRBV6-3 among them) were excluded as indistinguishable. A later analysis linked a missense variant in DCLRE1C to the trimming of TCR beta V and J genes.

A multiplex PCR was run with 60 Vbeta primers and 13 Jbeta primers. In the original workflow: An analysis performed later counted 75 million to 80 million unique TCR beta chains (around 10 million of them shared). The protocol was immunoSEQ multiplex PCR, while the TCRdb copy is restricted to in-frame clones and leaves out a portion. Clone size and the V and J calls come from that table; the DNA yielded D and trimming. The sample records some 130,000 clones, around 82% being singletons. V was trimmed by 2 bases and J by 1 base, leaving 19 bases between them. The length of the CDR3 is 18 residues. Looked up from germline, CDR1 is MNHEY and CDR2 is SMNVEV (reference sequence). There are a few counts of this clone. Its target is not known.

The receptor was derived from a man aged 50-60 years in good health and CMV-seronegative. Sample: PBMCs. The chain is built from TRBV27 and TRBJ2-3, with a tentative D call TRBD2 (5 bases). CDR3 coding DNA: TGTGCCAGCAGTTTAAAGCGACCGACTAAGGCGGGCACAGATACGCAGTATTTT. Translation gives CASSLKRPTKAGTDTQYF.